This TCR beta chain is from a study of spatial heterogeneity in lung cancer. Study overall: A T cell module score from matched bulk RNA-seq correlated strongly with TCR transcript counts in tumor regions. A unique TCR and UMI combination showed up more than ten times in raw reads, on average. General study findings and limits: Nonsynonymous mutation counts, ubiquitous and regional, were tracked by the respective counts of ubiquitous and regional expanded TCRs. It was found that expanded intratumoral alpha and beta TCR counts tracked tumor mutation counts.

This clonotype was seen repeatedly, ten times or more. Its antigen remains unidentified. TCRdb reprocessed the 5' RACE reads with MiXCR, giving one entry per CDR3 protein. The data show roughly 28,000 distinct CDR3 sequences, more than 5.5% seen once. The time point denotes: sample taken at primary tumor resection. Germline CDR1 and CDR2: SGHTA and FQGNSA. V trimming: 5 bases; J trimming: 6 bases; junction bases outside the gene matches: 7. The CDR3 contains 14 residues. This specimen was lung tumor tissue, taken at surgery. The TCR sequence derives from a male donor with early-stage non-small cell lung cancer. This chain joins TRBV7-2 and TRBJ1-5; TRBD1 aligns across 7 bases. DNA for the CDR3: TGTGCCAGCAGCCCCAGGACAGGCGGTCAGCCCCAGCATTTT. It translates to CASSPRTGGQPQHF.